One TCR beta chain is described in this entry. The data belong to a study of T cells in Graves' hyperthyroidism and ophthalmopathy. Template material for amplifying TCR beta CDR3 regions consisted of RNA transcripts. TCR CDR3 underwent first-round RT-PCR with the HTBI primer set. TCRdb reanalysed the multiplex PCR reads using MiXCR and keeps one entry per CDR3 protein. The sample holds around 700,000 distinct CDR3 sequences, 15% to 20% seen once. CDR3 length equals 14 residues. The V and J ends lost 3 bases and 4 bases respectively, with 12 bases between them. Germline CDR1 MNHNS, CDR2 SASEGT. The chain couples TRBV6-1 to TRBJ1-2, with no clear D. The source material was blood. The clonotype originates from a woman aged 50 to 65 with Graves' hyperthyroidism that later progressed to Graves' ophthalmopathy. The CDR3 bases are TGTGCCAGCAGTGAGAGAAATTTAGGCTATGGCTACACCTTC. Encoded protein: CASSERNLGYGYTF.